This is a list of T cell receptor beta chains from one sample in a study of response to subunit inactivated influenza vaccine. TCRdb reprocessed the RT-PCR reads with MiXCR, giving one entry per CDR3 protein. The data show hundreds of thousands of distinct CDR3 sequences, more than 15% seen once. Sequences were derived from CD4+ T cells sorted from PBMCs, sampled 23 months after vaccination. The source is a man aged 45 to 70 who received an inactivated influenza vaccine. CDR3s include the opening cysteine and the closing phenylalanine or tryptophan. A D gene is named only where the DNA matches it firmly. Some rows have no size entry. The others give once, few or many, or a class for an expanded clone.

V gene	D gene	J gene	clone size	CDR3 DNA	CDR3 protein
TRBV9	.	TRBJ2-7	few	TGTGCCAGCAGCGCCACAGGGTATACCTACGAGCAGTACTTC	CASSATGYTYEQYF
TRBV29-1	.	TRBJ1-1	.	TGCAGCGCCCTTGGGACAAACAGCTTGAACACTGAAGCTTTCTTT	CSALGTNSLNTEAFF
TRBV19	.	TRBJ1-3	few	TGTGCCAGTCGGTTCAGCTCTGGAAACACCATATATTTT	CASRFSSGNTIYF
TRBV20-1	.	TRBJ2-1	few	TGCAGTGCTACTTACCATGTCCTTGGTGAGTTCTTC	CSATYHVLGEFF
TRBV5-1	TRBD1	TRBJ2-1	.	TGCGCCAGCGTCAAGACCGGGACAGGGGGCAATGAGCAGTTCTTC	CASVKTGTGGNEQFF
TRBV4-2	.	TRBJ2-4	few	TGTGCCAGCAGCCAAGAGACCTACAAAAACATTCAGTACTTC	CASSQETYKNIQYF
TRBV12-3/TRBV12-4	TRBD2	TRBJ2-7	.	TGTGCCAGCACCTCCGGCGTCGGACTAGCGCCCGAGCAGTACTTC	CASTSGVGLAPEQYF
TRBV5-1	TRBD2	TRBJ2-3	many	TGCGCCAGCAGCTCTATAGCGGGAGGCGGTACAGATACGCAGTATTTT	CASSSIAGGGTDTQYF
TRBV7-2	.	TRBJ1-4	many	TGTGCCAGCAGCTATACGACTAATGAAAAACTGTTTTTT	CASSYTTNEKLFF
TRBV18	.	TRBJ2-7	.	TGTGCCAGCTCACCATTAGTAGACAGCAAGCAGTACTTC	CASSPLVDSKQYF
TRBV7-8	.	TRBJ2-5	many	TGTGCCAGCAGCCGCGCAGAGCGAGAGACCCAGTACTTC	CASSRAERETQYF
TRBV20-1	TRBD2	TRBJ2-3	.	TGCAGTGCCCTGGGACTAGCGGATACAGATACGCAGTATTTT	CSALGLADTDTQYF
TRBV20-1	.	TRBJ2-1	.	TGCAGTGCTAGAGATAGGCAGGGTAGGTGGATTGAGCAGTTCTTC	CSARDRQGRWIEQFF
TRBV3-1	.	TRBJ2-7	few	TGTGCCAGCAGCCTCGACAGGAATCGTGGCGAGCAGTACTTC	CASSLDRNRGEQYF
TRBV10-3	.	TRBJ2-1	.	TGTGCCATCAGTTTCAGCGGCGGGTCGAGCTCCTACAATGAGCAGTTCTTC	CAISFSGGSSSYNEQFF
TRBV11-1	TRBD1	TRBJ2-4	few	TGTGCCAGCAGCTTACGGACAGGGGACGGGTTGGCCAAAAACATTCAGTACTTC	CASSLRTGDGLAKNIQYF
TRBV5-1	TRBD1	TRBJ2-7	few	TGCGCCAGCAGCATAGCTACAGGGGCGGTCGAGCAGTACTTC	CASSIATGAVEQYF
TRBV28	.	TRBJ2-7	.	TGTGCCAGCAGTTTAACAGGGGGCCCCCGGACTAGCGGATATTACGAGCAGTACTTC	CASSLTGGPRTSGYYEQYF
TRBV5-1	TRBD2	TRBJ2-3	many	TGCGCCAGCAGCTTGAACAGCGGGAGCGGCACAGATACGCAGTATTTT	CASSLNSGSGTDTQYF
TRBV4-2	.	TRBJ2-1	.	TGTGCCAGCAGCCAAGATCGGAGTAGCTCCTACAATGAGCAGTTCTTC	CASSQDRSSSYNEQFF
TRBV20-1	TRBD2	TRBJ2-1	.	TGCAGTGCTAGTCGGGGGGGTGCGCAGTTCTTC	CSASRGGAQFF
TRBV4-3	.	TRBJ1-5	.	TGCGCCAGCAGCCAAGATTGGCAGGGGAATCAGCCCCAGCATTTT	CASSQDWQGNQPQHF
TRBV9	.	TRBJ1-6	.	TGTGCCAGCACCGCATCCAGTTATAATTCACCCCTCCACTTT	CASTASSYNSPLHF
TRBV10-3	TRBD1	TRBJ2-2	.	TGTGCCATCGGGGGGACAGGCGCCGAGCTGTTTTTT	CAIGGTGAELFF
TRBV5-5	.	TRBJ2-6	.	TGTGCCAGCAGCTTGAGTGGACAGAACTCTGGGGCCAACGTCCTGACTTTC	CASSLSGQNSGANVLTF
TRBV5-1	TRBD1	TRBJ1-4	.	TGCGCCAGCAGCCTAGGGACAGGGGTTAATGAAAAACTGTTTTTT	CASSLGTGVNEKLFF
TRBV11-2	.	TRBJ2-3	.	TGTGCCAGCAGCCGCGGTTTTCGGGGGACAGATACGCAGTATTTT	CASSRGFRGTDTQYF
TRBV5-1	TRBD1	TRBJ2-2	few	TGCGCCAGCAGCGCAGACAGGGAATATACCGGGGAGCTGTTTTTT	CASSADREYTGELFF
TRBV20-1	.	TRBJ1-1	few	TGCAGTGCTAGAGATCCTCGGGGTTCCCTCAACACTGAAGCTTTCTTT	CSARDPRGSLNTEAFF
TRBV20-1	.	TRBJ1-6	few	TGCAGTGCTAGGGTCCTCACAGTTAATTCACCCCTCCACTTT	CSARVLTVNSPLHF
TRBV4-3	.	TRBJ1-6	.	TGCGCCAGCAGCCAAGATCGGCAGGGTAGTGGAACCCTCCACTTT	CASSQDRQGSGTLHF
TRBV20-1	.	TRBJ2-3	.	TGCAGTGCTAGATTACCAGCGGTGGGAACAGATACGCAGTATTTT	CSARLPAVGTDTQYF
TRBV20-1	TRBD1	TRBJ1-5	few	TGCAGTGCTAGAGATATGGACAGGTGGAGCAATCAGCCCCAGCATTTT	CSARDMDRWSNQPQHF